The present T cell receptor beta chain was sequenced within a study of T-cell reconstitution after alpha-beta-depleted transplantation in children. Study-level points and caveats: After transplant, at about two months, alpha-beta T cells were reportedly derived from several hundred expanded graft clones.

As it was prepared, the TCRbeta library received unique molecular identifiers. TCRdb re-called the PCR reads with MiXCR, one entry per CDR3 protein. This table holds about 580,000 distinct CDR3 sequences, about a quarter found once. This clonotype was found a few times. Antigen specificity is unknown. The CDR3 contains 12 residues. V was pared by 1 base and J by 5 bases, with 7 bases between. Germline V gene sequence: CDR1 SGHTS, CDR2 YDEGEE. The V and J genes are TRBV5-8 and TRBJ2-7; D unclear. The material sequenced was PBMCs, taken before TCRalphabeta/CD19-depleted stem cell transplant. This receptor was obtained from a boy less than two years old with Wiskott-Aldrich syndrome, due to receive a stem cell transplant. In nucleotides, the CDR3 is TGTGCCAGCAGCTTGCTCGCTGACGAGCAGTACTTC. It specifies CASSLLADEQYF.